Below, 24 T cell receptor beta chains from the same sample are listed, as sequenced in a study of blood T cell repertoires in COVID-19. Profiled with immunoSEQ multiplex PCR; TCRdb holds only in-frame clones, not every one. This repertoire shows some 150,000 clones, around 84% found once; its top ten account for around 5%. Sequenced input: peripheral blood. The source is a human donor in a cohort sampled during active COVID-19.

The chain is built from TRBV7-3 and TRBJ2-1; D might be TRBD1 (5 bases). Trimming removed 3 bases from V and 9 bases from J, with 12 bases in between. Germline CDR1 reads SGHTA; CDR2 reads FQGTGA. This CDR3 contains 13 residues. The CDR3 region is CASSLGLGAEQFF. In nucleotides, the CDR3 is TGTGCCAGCAGCTTGGGCCTTGGGGCTGAGCAGTTCTTC.

This chain joins TRBV27 and TRBJ2-5; 12 bases match TRBD2. Germline-derived CDR1 and CDR2 are MNHEY and SMNVEV (reference sequence). J gave up 3 bases and V 7 bases, and 6 bases lay outside the gene matches. The CDR3 covers 15 residues. CDR3 sequence (DNA): TGTGCCAGCATTTCGCTAGCGGGGGGGAAAGAGACCCAGTACTTC. Amino acids: CASISLAGGKETQYF.

A single count supports this clone. V usage is TRBV6-6 and J usage is TRBJ1-3; D gene unclear. The CDR3 runs 13 residues. Germline assignment: CDR1 MNHNY and CDR2 SVGAGI (reference sequence). V lost 8 bases, J lost 0 bases, and 8 bases lay in between. The chain's CDR3 is CASYRSSGNTIYF. The CDR3 DNA reads TGTGCCAGCTACAGAAGCTCTGGAAACACCATATATTTT.

This chain connects TRBV5-1 to TRBJ1-3; 11 bases align to TRBD1. Trimming took 4 bases from V and 1 from J; bases not matched to a gene: 7. Germline assignment: CDR1 SGHRS and CDR2 YFSETQ. The CDR3 runs to 17 residues. Written as DNA, the CDR3 is TGCGCCAGCAGCATGTCCGGGACAGGGGGTTCTGGAAACACCATATATTTT. Protein product: CASSMSGTGGSGNTIYF.

This chain uses TRBV29-1 with TRBJ1-1; 7 positions agree with TRBD1. CDR1 SQVTM and CDR2 ANQGSEA come from the germline V gene. There are 12 residues in the CDR3. The junction had 5 bases not matched to a gene; V was cut back by 7 bases and J by 3 bases. The CDR3 region has the DNA TGCAGCGGGGGACAGAGAGACACTGAAGCTTTCTTT. Its protein is CSGGQRDTEAFF. The full variable domain, completed using reference TRBV29-1 and TRBJ1-1, is SAVISQKPSRDICQRGTSLTIQCQVDSQVTMMFWYRQQPGQSLTLIATANQGSEATYESGFVIDKFPISRPNLTFSTLTVSNMSPEDSSIYLCSGGQRDTEAFFGQGTRLTVV.

As for this clone: Compared with germline, one end of the junction differs, possibly owing to a read error. The chain has TRBV20-1 and TRBJ2-1; 9 bases are a match to TRBD1. This CDR3 is built from 14 residues. Germline V CDR1 and CDR2: DFQATT, SNEGSKA (reference sequence). The chain's CDR3 is CSASKGQGFSEQLF. DNA for the CDR3: TGCAGTGCTAGTAAGGGACAGGGTTTCTCTGAGCAGCTCTTC.

The chain couples TRBV11-3 to TRBJ2-7; D is unclear. Per germline, CDR1 SGHNT and CDR2 YENEEA. This CDR3 has 13 amino acids. V was shortened by 5 bases and J by 6 bases, with 14 bases between the two germline ends. CDR3 in DNA: TGTGCCAGCAGCGTCAATGCGCTATCCGAGCAGTACTTC. Protein sequence: CASSVNALSEQYF.

In DNA form, the CDR3 reads TGTGCCAGCAGTCTAACGACAGGGAGATATGGCTACACCTTC. This gives the protein CASSLTTGRYGYTF. The chain recombines TRBV28 with TRBJ1-2, with 7 bases matching TRBD1. The germline V gene encodes CDR1 MDHEN and CDR2 SYDVKM. Trimming took 5 bases from V and 5 from J; bases not matched to a gene: 8. The CDR3 extends over 14 amino acids.

The chain joins TRBV10-3 to TRBJ1-1, with 9 positions matching TRBD1. This CDR3 contains 17 residues. Unmatched junction bases numbered 18, after V lost 11 bases and J lost 2 bases. CDR1 is ENHRY, CDR2 SYGVKD, per germline. CDR3 protein: CAASSTGTGRDNTEAFF. CDR3 in DNA: TGTGCCGCTTCCTCGACTGGGACAGGGAGGGATAACACTGAAGCTTTCTTT.

The chain links TRBV10-3 to TRBJ2-7; D call uncertain. V was cut by 2 bases and J by 2 bases, with 4 bases left in between. The length of the CDR3 is 12 residues. The germline V gene encodes CDR1 ENHRY and CDR2 SYGVKD. The CDR3 DNA follows: TGTGCCATCAGTGAGACTGCCTACGAGCAGTACGTC. As protein: CAISETAYEQYV.

This chain joins TRBV16 and TRBJ2-7, with 8 bases identical to TRBD2. Germline assignment: CDR1 KGHSY and CDR2 FQNENV. Germline trimming cut 4 bases from V and 1 base from J; bases unmatched to any gene: 9. This CDR3 has 16 amino acids. The chain's CDR3 is CASSPTGGARSYEQYF. The CDR3 region has the DNA TGTGCCAGCAGCCCCACCGGGGGGGCCAGGTCCTACGAGCAGTACTTC.

The count of this clone is one. Other DNA sequences in the same sample also yield this CDR3. The gene calls are TRBV5-1 and TRBJ1-6; TRBD1 is a possible D gene (5 bases). CDR1 is SGHRS, CDR2 YFSETQ, per germline. The CDR3 is 14 amino acids. V shed 0 bases and J shed 5 bases, with 6 bases lying between them. The DNA of the CDR3 is TGCGCCAGCAGCTTGGGCAGGGATAATTCACCCCTCCACTTT. This translates into CASSLGRDNSPLHF.

Worth noting for this clone: It is unclear where the CDR3 begins or ends on the DNA, so no DNA is shown, and the CDR3 is as TCRdb lists it. The chain combines TRBV30 with TRBJ1-1. CDR1 and CDR2 (germline): GTSNPN, SVGIG (reference sequence). The CDR3 is 14 amino acids long, termini counted. The CDR3 spells CAWTVAGGAVSPFF.

This chain connects TRBV24-1 to TRBJ2-3; TRBD2 aligns across 11 bases. This CDR3 region has 17 residues. V lost 5 bases to trimming and J lost 2 bases; unmatched junction nucleotides: 8. Germline values: CDR1 KGHDR, CDR2 SFDVKD. CDR3 nucleotides: TGTGCCACCAGTGTAGCGGGAGGGGGGGAAACCACAGATACGCAGTATTTT. Encoded protein: CATSVAGGGETTDTQYF.

The chain carries TRBV6-5 and TRBJ1-1; no clear D gene. CDR3 length: 14 amino acids. In germline, CDR1 is MNHEY, CDR2 SVGAGI. V was pared by 0 bases and J by 10 bases, with 15 bases between. This CDR3 reads CASSYSRRAVAAFF. DNA for the CDR3: TGTGCCAGCAGTTACTCCCGGAGGGCGGTTGCAGCTTTCTTT.

The chain combines TRBV7-3 with TRBJ2-1, with 7 bases lining up with TRBD2. V dropped 2 bases and J dropped 7; count of bases not matched to a gene: 5. Germline V gives CDR1 SGHTA, CDR2 FQGTGA. CDR3 size: 14 residues. The CDR3: CASSLVGGGNEQFF. The CDR3 DNA sequence: TGTGCCAGCAGCTTAGTCGGGGGAGGGAATGAGCAGTTCTTC.

This clone appeared a single time. The chain is built from TRBV6-6 and TRBJ1-2; 8 bases map to TRBD1. This CDR3 has 13 residues. With 6 bases clipped from V and 5 bases from J, the junction kept 5 bases outside the gene matches. CDR1 is MNHNY and CDR2 is SVGAGI in the germline V gene (reference sequence). The CDR3 DNA follows: TGTGCCAGCAGCCACGGACAGGGTTATGGCTACACCTTC. Translated, it gives CASSHGQGYGYTF.

This clone was seen a handful of times. V and J are TRBV10-3 and TRBJ2-5; 9 nucleotides align to TRBD1. Per the germline V gene, CDR1 is ENHRY and CDR2 is SYGVKD. J was trimmed by 1 base and V by 9 bases; bases with no gene match: 6. The CDR3 contains 14 residues. The CDR3 loop reads CAILYRGLQETQYF. In DNA form, the CDR3 reads TGTGCCATACTATACAGGGGGCTCCAAGAGACCCAGTACTTC.

This rearrangement joins TRBV11-3 to TRBJ1-1, with D hard to call. CDR3 length: 13 residues. V lost 2 bases and J lost 1, with 5 bases in between. CDR1 and CDR2 from the germline V gene are SGHNT and YENEEA. CDR3 bases: TGTGCCAGCAGCTTATATAGGAACACTGAAGCTTTCTTT. Its translation: CASSLYRNTEAFF.

V and J are TRBV15 and TRBJ1-3, with unresolved D. CDR3 size: 14 residues. The V gene lost 0 bases and the J gene lost 4 bases, with 7 bases spanning the gap. Germline assignment: CDR1 LNHNV and CDR2 YYDKDF (reference sequence). CDR3 coding DNA: TGTGCCACCAGCAGAGAGACGGGAGGAAACACCATATATTTT. Amino acids: CATSRETGGNTIYF.

This clone was counted once. The rearrangement links TRBV15 to TRBJ2-3, with D maybe TRBD1 (7 bases). CDR1 is LNHNV and CDR2 is YYDKDF in the germline V gene (reference sequence). The CDR3 spans 18 residues. Trimming pared 1 base from V and 2 bases from J, leaving 19 bases between. The CDR3 sequence: CATSRVRQGGGYTDTQYF. The CDR3 nucleotides read TGTGCCACCAGCAGAGTCCGACAGGGTGGAGGGTACACAGATACGCAGTATTTT.

The rearrangement links TRBV10-3 to TRBJ1-2; TRBD1 matches at 7 bases. V shed 3 bases, J shed 2 bases, and the junction held 6 bases outside the gene matches. The CDR3 has 15 amino acids. Germline V gives CDR1 ENHRY, CDR2 SYGVKD. Here the CDR3 reads CAISDAGGTNYGYTF. For the CDR3, the DNA is TGTGCCATCAGTGACGCAGGGGGGACAAACTATGGCTACACCTTC.

J is TRBJ2-7 and V is TRBV15; perhaps TRBD1 as D (6 bases). This CDR3 comprises 14 residues. V was pared by 5 bases and J by 5 bases, with 16 bases between. Per the germline V gene, CDR1 is LNHNV and CDR2 is YYDKDF (reference sequence). The CDR3 spells CATSRAGEGDEQYV. In DNA form, the CDR3 reads TGTGCCACCAGCCGGGCCGGTGAGGGGGACGAGCAGTACGTC.

The V gene is TRBV6-2 or TRBV6-3, the J gene TRBJ1-6; D possibly corresponds to TRBD1 (5 bases). This CDR3 has 14 amino acids. CDR1 and CDR2 from the germline V gene are MNHEY and SVGEGT. V lost 5 bases and J lost 8, with 13 bases in between. The CDR3 DNA reads as TGTGCCAGCAGTCAGCGGGTGGGGGATTCACCCCTCCACTTT. This sequence encodes CASSQRVGDSPLHF.